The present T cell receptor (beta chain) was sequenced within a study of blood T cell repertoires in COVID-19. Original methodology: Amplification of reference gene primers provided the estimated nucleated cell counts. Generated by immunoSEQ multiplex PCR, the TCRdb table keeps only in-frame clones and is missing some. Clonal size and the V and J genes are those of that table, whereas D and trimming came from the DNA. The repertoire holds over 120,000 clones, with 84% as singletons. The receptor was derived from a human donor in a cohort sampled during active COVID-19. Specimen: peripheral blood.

This CDR3 is CASSSSSAGIYTIYF. CDR3 DNA: TGTGCCAGCAGTTCCTCGTCGGCCGGGATATACACCATATATTTT. This chain joins TRBV3-1 (or the pseudogene TRBV3-2) and TRBJ1-3; D remains ambiguous. The CDR3 runs to 15 residues. Germline assignment: CDR1 LGHDT and CDR2 YNNKEL (reference sequence). V lost 6 bases to trimming and J lost 8 bases, with 20 bases between them.